This T cell receptor (beta chain) was recorded in a study of blood T cell repertoires in COVID-19. About the study: Italy, Spain and the United States were the sources of the convalescent and acute COVID-19 samples. T cells, B-cell-depleted T cells, or PBMCs provided the cDNA or gDNA that served as material.

The sample holds one count of this clone. V was clipped by 5 bases and J by 3 bases; unmatched bases: 13. The CDR3 covers 17 residues. The germline gives CDR1 MNHEY, CDR2 SVGEGT. Authors' data handling: The assay estimated nucleated cells by amplifying reference gene primers. Sequenced by immunoSEQ multiplex PCR; TCRdb stores in-frame clones only, minus some. V and J calls and clone size follow that table, whereas D and trimming were derived from the DNA. The data contain 200,000 to 250,000 clones, around 90% of them singletons. This chain links TRBV6-2 or TRBV6-3 with TRBJ2-1; 7 nucleotides match TRBD1. Sequencing was carried out using peripheral blood. The receptor comes from a woman aged 18-30 years who had recovered from COVID-19. The CDR3 region has the DNA TGTGCCAGCAGTCACGGACCGGGACAGATTTTCTACAATGAGCAGTTCTTC. Amino acid sequence: CASSHGPGQIFYNEQFF.